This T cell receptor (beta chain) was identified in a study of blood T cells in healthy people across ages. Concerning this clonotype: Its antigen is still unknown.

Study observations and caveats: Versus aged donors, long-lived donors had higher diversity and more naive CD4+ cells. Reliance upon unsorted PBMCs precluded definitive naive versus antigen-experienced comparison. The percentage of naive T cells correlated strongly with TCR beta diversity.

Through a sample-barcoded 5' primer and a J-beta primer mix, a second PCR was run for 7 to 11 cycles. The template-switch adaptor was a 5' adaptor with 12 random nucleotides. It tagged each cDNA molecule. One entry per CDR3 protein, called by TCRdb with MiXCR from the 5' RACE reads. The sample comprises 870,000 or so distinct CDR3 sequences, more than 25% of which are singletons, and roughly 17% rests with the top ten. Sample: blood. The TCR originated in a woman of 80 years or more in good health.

The CDR3 DNA reads TGTGCCAGCAGTTCAGGAAGCAGGGGAATCGGTCAGCCCCAGCATTTT. Amino acid sequence: CASSSGSRGIGQPQHF. V usage is TRBV27 and J usage is TRBJ1-5, with D tentatively TRBD1 (6 bases). Germline-derived CDR1 and CDR2 are MNHEY and SMNVEV (reference sequence). The CDR3 totals 16 residues. V lost 4 bases and J 6 bases, leaving 19 bases between the germline ends.